This TCR beta chain stems from a study of tissue T cells after allogeneic stem cell transplantation. Clones were read by immunoSEQ multiplex PCR, and TCRdb kept only the in-frame ones, dropping some. This table holds about 880 clones, 40% to 55% found once. The germline V gene encodes CDR1 KGHSH and CDR2 LQKENI. The CDR3 length is 16 residues. Trimming removed 3 bases from V and 3 bases from J, with 18 bases in between. Adult allogeneic hematopoietic cell transplant recipients with steroid-refractory graft-versus-host disease were prospectively enrolled for research autopsy. Only a few counts were recorded for this clone.

This sequence joins TRBV18 and TRBJ2-7, with a possible D match to TRBD1 (6 bases). This specimen consisted of kidney tissue, obtained at autopsy. The TCR comes from a female patient aged 40 to 75 with steroid-refractory graft-versus-host disease after an allogeneic stem cell transplant. Some T cells may arise from the graft donor. The CDR3 coding sequence is TGTGCCAGCTCACCCAAGAGGTTACAGGGTCTCTACGAGCAGTACTTC. Its protein is CASSPKRLQGLYEQYF. Full variable domain (missing parts from reference TRBV18 and TRBJ2-7): NAGVMQNPRHLVRRRGQEARLRCSPMKGHSHVYWYRQLPEEGLKFMVYLQKENIIDESGMPKERFSAEFPKEGPSILRIQQVVRGDSAAYFCASSPKRLQGLYEQYFGPGTRLTVT.